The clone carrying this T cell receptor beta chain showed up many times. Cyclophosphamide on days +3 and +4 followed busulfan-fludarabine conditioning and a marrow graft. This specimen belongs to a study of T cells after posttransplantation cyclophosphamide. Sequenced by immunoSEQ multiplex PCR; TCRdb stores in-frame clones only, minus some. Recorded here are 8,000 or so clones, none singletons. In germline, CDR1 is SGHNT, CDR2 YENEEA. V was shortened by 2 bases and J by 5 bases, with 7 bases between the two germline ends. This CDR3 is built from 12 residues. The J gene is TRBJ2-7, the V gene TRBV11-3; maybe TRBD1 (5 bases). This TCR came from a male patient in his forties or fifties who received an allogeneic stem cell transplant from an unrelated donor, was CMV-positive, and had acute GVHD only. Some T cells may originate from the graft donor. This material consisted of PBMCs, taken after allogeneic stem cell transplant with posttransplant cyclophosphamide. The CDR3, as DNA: TGTGCCAGCAGCTTAATCAGGGACGAGCAGTACTTC. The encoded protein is CASSLIRDEQYF.